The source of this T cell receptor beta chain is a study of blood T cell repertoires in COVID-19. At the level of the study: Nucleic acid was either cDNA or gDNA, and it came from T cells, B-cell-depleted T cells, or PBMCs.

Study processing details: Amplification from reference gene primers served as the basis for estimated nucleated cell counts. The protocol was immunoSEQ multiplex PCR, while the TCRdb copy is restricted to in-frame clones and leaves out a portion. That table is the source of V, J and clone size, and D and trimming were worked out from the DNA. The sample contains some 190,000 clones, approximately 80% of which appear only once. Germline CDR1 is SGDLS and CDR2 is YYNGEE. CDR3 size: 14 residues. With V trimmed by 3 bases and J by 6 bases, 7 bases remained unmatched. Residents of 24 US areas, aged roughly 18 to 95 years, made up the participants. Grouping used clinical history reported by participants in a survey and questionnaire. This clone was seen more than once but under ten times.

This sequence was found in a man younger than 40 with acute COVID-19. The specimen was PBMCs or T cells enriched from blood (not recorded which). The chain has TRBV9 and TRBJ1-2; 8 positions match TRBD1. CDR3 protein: CASSATGAQDGYTF. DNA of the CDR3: TGTGCCAGCAGCGCGACAGGGGCGCAGGATGGCTACACCTTC.